This TCR beta chain was observed in a study of cytomegalovirus exposure and HLA in healthy donors (dated by TCRdb to between 2016 and 2019). General notes on the study: An earlier analysis of 587 of the donors reported 276 Gb of sequence data and approximately 120 million unique TCR beta sequences obtained from about 200 million T cells. Around 330 gigabases of sequencing data and approximately 92 million unique TCR sequences made up an early release that covered approximately 700 HLA-typed donors. Among the approximately 400 genotyped donors, around 81% belonged to the genetic ancestry cluster associated with self-reported Caucasian donors. The study aimed to test whether signatures of past pathogen exposure could be identified by cataloging public T cell receptors. The study profiled the T cell repertoires of around 700 subjects by immunosequencing and related them to cytomegalovirus serostatus. Besides the first cohort of around 670 subjects, a separate validation cohort made up of over a hundred different subjects was used. High-throughput TCR immunosequencing, statistical association of individual TCRs with disease status, and machine learning were combined to predict cytomegalovirus infection status. In a later analysis, previously published TCR beta repertoires from some 640 donors were re-analyzed and high-resolution HLA genotyping was added so that TCR occurrence patterns could be studied. In the later analysis, no new phenotypic data were used to find candidate immune exposures; instead, reliance was placed on TCR beta sequences and their occurrence across donors. An earlier analysis of nearly 600 of the donors applied high-throughput TCR beta sequencing to assess whether each TCR beta V gene segment acted as functional or pseudogenic. Donor age, sex, ethnicity and CMV serostatus were compiled alongside the repertoire data. A later genetic analysis took genome-wide SNP genotypes for about three fifths of the 666 donors and used that subset as a discovery cohort. All discovery cohort repertoires had been generated on a single sequencing platform. HLA typing included class I and class II loci at four-digit resolution. The number of donors typed differed by locus, with roughly 629-640 for A, B, C, DRB1 and DQB1, 522 for DQA1, about 610 for DPA1, and 400 to 490 for DPB1. Four to six DR-DQ haplotypes were handled as single units for association and clustering, since linkage in the cohort was strong. Among 350 to 400 genotyped donors of the cohort, an average of about 240,000 unique TCR beta nucleotide sequences were sequenced per donor, roughly 20% of them non-productive. Here is what the overall study found, with its caveats: In a later analysis, HLA-associated TCR beta chains were found to be more clonally expanded and to have lower generation probabilities than equally common non-associated chains. Some IMGT-functional V segments, including TRBV6-2 and TRBV6-3, could not be distinguished by the 87-base-pair reads and were therefore excluded. In a later genetic analysis, fewer N-insertions in productive TCRs were reported among donors in an Asian-associated ancestry cluster than the approximately 670-donor mean. Only TCR beta chains were sequenced in this cohort, and the absence of alpha or paired-chain data limited detectable features. A later genetic analysis associated a missense DCLRE1C variant with V-gene and J-gene trimming of TCR beta chains, and an independent cohort replicated the association. Presence/absence analyses assumed roughly uniform sequencing depth across donors, an assumption that may not hold. A cluster of highly shared sequence variants was judged likely to be a technical artifact of the sequencing pipeline. A later analysis found that TCR association rates varied across HLA loci, with DRB1 alleles showing the most associated TCRs and HLA-C alleles the fewest. In a later analysis, most CMV-associated TCR beta chains were found to appear HLA-restricted, with HLA associations seemingly driven largely by CMV exposure. Correlated functional status among segregating V segments might be attributable to linkage disequilibrium, but an unknown experimental factor could not be ruled out. Because HLA typing was missing for some donors at each locus, association tests included only the typed subset. For the cohort, immune exposure information was limited to CMV serostatus. The earlier analysis of some 560 of the donors excluded seventeen rarely observed V segments, including chromosome 9 orphons, because counts were too low. In an earlier analysis of under 600 of the donors, most TCR beta V segments were observed in productive rearrangements about 90% or about 30% of the time, broadly matching IMGT annotations. In a later analysis, several top co-occurrence clusters were reported to appear linked to parvovirus B19, influenza, CMV and Epstein-Barr virus. The study listed approximately 160 TCR beta chains as associated with cytomegalovirus. Across donors, most TCR sequences were observed very rarely, whereas some public TCRs were present in many individuals. According to the authors, the approach could potentially be generalized to other disease states and immunological phenotypes. In vitro tests confirmed that a few of the cytomegalovirus-associated TCR beta chains recognize cytomegalovirus antigens. When HLA alleles, especially DR and DQ, strongly co-occurred, TCR associations were difficult to assign to individual alleles. In a later analysis, over 15,000 TCR beta sequences were associated with specific HLA alleles at a false discovery rate of 0.05. The classifier was reported to diagnose cytomegalovirus status with high specificity and sensitivity in both the original and validation cohorts. A further reported finding was that TCR beta sequences accurately predicted the HLA-A and HLA-B alleles for most subjects in the first cohort.

Worth noting for this clone: Which antigen it targets is not known. No much larger clonotype is one base removed from it; base qualities were not supplied.

From V the trimming removes 3 bases and from J it removes 6 bases, while the gene matches leave 3 bases of the junction unaccounted for. The CDR3 sequence holds 15 residues, the cysteine and phenylalanine included. The CDR3 DNA has 45 bases and is translated from base 1. CDR1 and CDR2 are read off the germline V gene as SGDLS and YYNGEE. Library generation was performed with the immunoSEQ multiplex PCR assay. For the multiplex PCR, a mixture combining 60 forward primers for TCR Vbeta segments and 13 reverse primers for TCR Jbeta segments was used. Amplification of the CDR3 region of rearranged TCR beta genes was performed with a multiplex PCR assay on genomic DNA. On the Illumina HiSeq System, the amplified TCR beta libraries were sequenced as 87-base-pair reads. The original methods were these. A later analysis counted approximately 76 million unique TCR beta chains across the 650 to 700 repertoires, and 10 million to 12 million of these chains were shared by at least two donors. Raw reads were error-corrected and collapsed into unique sequences by a nearest-neighbor algorithm in which closely related sequences were merged to remove PCR and sequencing errors. V, D and J gene segments were assigned by aligning CDR3 sequences to IMGT reference sequences. Each retained sequence needed at least a six-nucleotide match to both a V gene segment and a J gene segment. A rearrangement was called productive if the CDR3 had no stop codons and remained in frame with V and J, and every other rearrangement was called non-productive. Following IMGT convention, CDR3 was defined as the stretch from the second conserved V-encoded cysteine to the conserved J-encoded phenylalanine. The earlier analysis of 587 of the donors excluded sequences that lacked an unambiguous match to a single V gene segment. An earlier analysis of 500 to 700 of the donors classified V segments as functional when productive rearrangements were above 56.7% and as segregating when the standard deviation between donors was above 5%. A statistical classification framework was built for diagnosing cytomegalovirus status from the catalog of TCR beta chain sequences. V and J gene assignment, in a later analysis, came from comparing TCR nucleotide sequences with IMGT/GENE-DB human TR gene sequences. The TCRdist pipeline was used in a later analysis to assign CDR3 sequences and most-parsimonious VDJ recombination scenarios. In a later analysis, each TCR beta chain was defined by its CDR3 amino acid sequence together with its V-gene family, and reads without a unique V-gene family were excluded. In a later analysis, 450 to 600 highly shared, low-generation-probability nucleotide sequences were removed to address suspected cross-contamination and a sequencing artifact. In a later analysis, a clonal expansion index was calculated for each public chain from normalized within-repertoire ranks of inferred template counts. Generation probabilities in a later analysis came from a VDJ recombination model fitted to out-of-frame rearrangements, and those results were checked against IGoR. In a later analysis, TCR-TCR, TCR-HLA and TCR-CMV co-occurrence was scored with hypergeometric tests, and a repertoire-size bias correction was applied to TCR pairs. In a later analysis, false discovery rates were estimated by permuting HLA or CMV assignments 20 times. In a later analysis, co-occurring TCRs were grouped using DBSCAN, with TCRdist sequence similarity added in when clustering inside HLA-allele-positive subsets. Co-occurrence clustering excluded repertoires with fewer than 30,000 or more than 120,000 public chains, plus five with anomalous nucleotide sharing. What TCRdb holds here is the immuneACCESS table cut down to in-frame rearrangements. Part of the clones is not present; checked against another copy, under half of the missing clones reflect an unresolved V gene, and the others are unexplained. V, J and clone size derive from that table, while D and trimming were established from the DNA sequence. In all, the sample holds about 120,000 clones, and around two thirds of those were seen once. The ten largest clonotypes hold 9.5% of the sample.

The cohort was made up of 650 to 700 healthy bone marrow donors. All cohort members were sampled while nominally healthy, although unrecorded immune exposures were likely present. The donor was CMV seropositive and belonged to the group of 270 or so seropositive cohort members. A peripheral blood sample was provided by each donor, and peripheral blood mononuclear cells were used for TCR beta sequencing. Genomic DNA extraction from the blood cell samples was performed with the Qiagen DNeasy Blood Extraction Kit. The sequence is built from TRBV9 and TRBJ2-7, with 16 bases in between that match TRBD2. This TCR was sampled from a woman between 40 and 55 years old in good health and CMV-seropositive. Sequenced material: PBMCs. The encoded CDR3 is CASSAGTSGRVEQYF. In nucleotides, the sequence is TGTGCCAGCAGCGCCGGGACTAGCGGGAGGGTCGAGCAGTACTTC.